One sample yielded the 27 T cell receptor beta chains listed below, sequenced in a study of blood T cell repertoires in COVID-19. TCRdb's copy holds only in-frame clones and misses some; the assay was immunoSEQ multiplex PCR. The data contain 130,000 to 150,000 clones, 80% to 90% of them singletons. Source material: peripheral blood. The source of these receptors is a woman in her forties or fifties with acute or convalescent COVID-19.

The chain recombines TRBV2 with TRBJ2-3; 10 bases are shared with TRBD2. CDR1 SNHLY and CDR2 FYNNEI come from the germline V gene. V lost 8 bases to trimming and J lost 1 base; unmatched junction nucleotides: 0. This CDR3 has 13 amino acids. The DNA for the CDR3 is TGTGCCAGCCTAGCGGGGGGCACAGATACGCAGTATTTT. It yields the protein CASLAGGTDTQYF.

The chain combines TRBV5-5 with TRBJ2-1, with 9 bases fitting TRBD1. The CDR3 spans 17 residues. Germline loops: CDR1 SGHKS, CDR2 YYEKEE (reference sequence). Trimming cost V 3 bases and J 0 bases; bases outside gene matches: 7. The CDR3 DNA reads as TGTGCCAGCAGCTGGGCACAGGGGGCTCCCTCCTACAATGAGCAGTTCTTC. Translating it yields CASSWAQGAPSYNEQFF.

This chain uses TRBV27 with TRBJ2-2, with no clear D. Germline CDR1 is MNHEY and CDR2 is SMNVEV (reference sequence). Trimming stripped 3 bases from V and 4 bases from J, with 6 bases between. This CDR3 comprises 13 residues. CDR3 in amino acids: CASSFGSTGELFF. The CDR3 nucleotides read TGTGCCAGCAGTTTCGGGTCCACCGGGGAGCTGTTTTTT.

This chain connects TRBV12-3 or TRBV12-4 to TRBJ2-5, with TRBD1 matching 8 bases. V gave up 5 bases and J gave up 3 bases; unmatched junction bases: 2. The CDR3 totals 13 residues. The CDR3 is CASSTQGEETQYF. The CDR3 region has the DNA TGTGCCAGCAGTACACAGGGGGAAGAGACCCAGTACTTC.

The chain recombines TRBV27 with TRBJ2-7; D is unclear. The CDR3 consists of 13 residues. Germline assignment: CDR1 MNHEY and CDR2 SMNVEV (reference sequence). V shed 0 bases and J shed 2 bases, with 5 bases lying between them. Here the CDR3 DNA reads TGTGCCAGCAGTTTATCCAGGACCTACGAGCAGTACTTC. Translating gives CASSLSRTYEQYF.

The chain combines TRBV6-6 with TRBJ1-2; D may be TRBD1 (6 bases). The CDR3 extends over 17 amino acids. V lost 6 bases and J 0 bases, leaving 20 bases between the germline ends. The germline V gene has CDR1 MNHNY and CDR2 SVGAGI (reference sequence). CDR3 nucleotide sequence: TGTGCCAGCAGCCGATCGGGTTCGGACAGCACTAACTATGGCTACACCTTC. This sequence encodes CASSRSGSDSTNYGYTF.

The chain links TRBV20-1 to TRBJ2-7, with D maybe TRBD2 (6 bases). With 3 bases removed from V and 3 bases from J, the gap between germline ends came to 24 bases. This CDR3 contains 17 residues. Germline lookup yields CDR1 DFQATT and CDR2 SNEGSKA (reference sequence). The CDR3 loop reads CSASTGGTPPAYYEQYF. Here the CDR3 DNA reads TGCAGTGCTAGTACCGGCGGGACCCCGCCCGCATACTACGAGCAGTACTTC.

V and J are TRBV6-6 and TRBJ1-2; no clear D. The V gene's germline CDR1 is MNHNY and CDR2 SVGAGI (reference sequence). The germline V and J ends were trimmed by 0 bases and 6 bases, with 11 bases remaining between them. This CDR3 comprises 14 residues. The CDR3 DNA reads as TGTGCCAGCAGTTACTCGTTGGCTTCCCATGGCTACACCTTC. Translating gives CASSYSLASHGYTF.

This clone was seen just once. The V call is TRBV27, the J call TRBJ2-7; perhaps TRBD2 as D (6 bases). From germline, CDR1 is MNHEY and CDR2 SMNVEV (reference sequence). Trimming took off 11 bases at V and 3 bases at J, with 8 bases between the two ends. CDR3 length: 10 residues. Written as DNA, the CDR3 is TGTGCCGCCGGGAGCTACGAGCAGTACTTC. Its protein is CAAGSYEQYF.

The chain is built from TRBV5-1 and TRBJ2-7; 10 bases align to TRBD1. The CDR3 runs to 15 residues. Germline CDR1 and CDR2: SGHRS and YFSETQ. Trimming at V came to 5 bases and at J to 5 bases, leaving 10 bases not matched to a gene. DNA of the CDR3: TGCGCCAGCAGTCGAAGACAGGGGGCTATCCACGAGCAGTACTTC. Amino acid sequence: CASSRRQGAIHEQYF. The variable domain in full, with the rest retrieved from reference TRBV5-1 and TRBJ2-7, is KAGVTQTPRYLIKTRGQQVTLSCSPISGHRSVSWYQQTPGQGLQFLFEYFSETQRNKGNFPGRFSGRQFSNSRSEMNVSTLELGDSALYLCASSRRQGAIHEQYFGPGTRLTVT.

The chain is built from TRBV12-5 and TRBJ2-7; D perhaps matches TRBD1 (6 bases). Germline lookup yields CDR1 LGHNT and CDR2 FRNRAP. The CDR3 is made up of 16 amino acids. V was trimmed by 6 bases and J by 2 bases, leaving 20 bases between them. The CDR3 DNA reads as TGTGCTAGTGGCCCACCCCCCATTGACAGGACCTACGAGCAGTACTTC. Its translation is CASGPPPIDRTYEQYF.

The chain employs TRBV19 and TRBJ1-1; possibly TRBD1 for D (6 bases). The CDR3 spans 15 residues. V lost 6 bases to trimming and J lost 0 bases, with 14 bases between them. Germline V lookup: CDR1 LNHDA, CDR2 SQIVND (reference sequence). The chain's CDR3 is CASSLQGGVNTEAFF. CDR3 sequence (DNA): TGTGCCAGTAGCCTACAGGGAGGGGTGAACACTGAAGCTTTCTTT.

This chain connects TRBV11-3 to TRBJ1-1; 8 bases are a match to TRBD1. Germline V gene data show CDR1 as SGHNT and CDR2 as YENEEA. This CDR3 is built from 14 residues. V dropped 5 bases and J dropped 3; count of bases not matched to a gene: 5. In nucleotides, the CDR3 is TGTGCCAGCAGCCCTCAGGGGGCGGACACTGAAGCTTTCTTT. This encodes CASSPQGADTEAFF.

This clone was recorded once. The rearrangement links TRBV3-1 (or the pseudogene TRBV3-2) to TRBJ2-7; no definite D call. Between the trimmed V and J ends, which lost 1 base and 2 bases, there was a span of 6 bases. The germline V gene encodes CDR1 LGHDT and CDR2 YNNKEL (reference sequence). The CDR3 consists of 13 residues. The CDR3 is CASSQGATYEQYF. As DNA, the CDR3 is TGTGCCAGCAGCCAAGGGGCAACCTACGAGCAGTACTTC.

The rearrangement uses TRBV18 and TRBJ2-2; 8 bases are a match to TRBD1. This CDR3 region has 16 residues. V trimming: 2 bases; J trimming: 4 bases; junction bases outside the gene matches: 6. Germline CDR1 and CDR2: KGHSH and LQKENI. The CDR3 DNA is TGTGCCAGCTCACCAACTTCAGGGGGCGGCACCGGGGAGCTGTTTTTT. Amino acids: CASSPTSGGGTGELFF.

This sequence joins TRBV18 and TRBJ2-7, with 7 bases fitting TRBD2. Losses at the gene ends were 3 bases for V and 3 bases for J; bases not matched to a gene: 5. The CDR3 spans 14 residues. In germline, CDR1 is KGHSH, CDR2 LQKENI. CDR3 nucleotides: TGTGCCAGCTCACCGGCGGGGGTGCTCTACGAGCAGTACTTC. It codes for CASSPAGVLYEQYF. Filled out from reference TRBV18 and TRBJ2-7, the complete variable domain reads NAGVMQNPRHLVRRRGQEARLRCSPMKGHSHVYWYRQLPEEGLKFMVYLQKENIIDESGMPKERFSAEFPKEGPSILRIQQVVRGDSAAYFCASSPAGVLYEQYFGPGTRLTVT.

V gene TRBV28 combines with J gene TRBJ1-6; perhaps TRBD1 as D (5 bases). Germline CDR1 is MDHEN and CDR2 is SYDVKM. Trimming cost V 7 bases and J 10 bases, with 23 bases left between them. This CDR3 has 16 amino acids. CDR3 sequence: CASNLSYGSGGSPLHF. CDR3 DNA sequence: TGTGCCAGCAACCTAAGCTATGGGTCGGGGGGGTCACCCCTCCACTTT.

Written as DNA, the CDR3 is TGTGCCAGCAGCGTAGAAGGGGTTAACATGAACACTGAAGCTTTCTTT. Protein sequence: CASSVEGVNMNTEAFF. The V and J genes are TRBV9 and TRBJ1-1; the D gene is possibly TRBD1 (5 bases). CDR3 size: 16 residues. The V end was cut by 0 bases, the J end by 0 bases, with 12 bases between. The V gene's germline CDR1 is SGDLS and CDR2 YYNGEE.

This clone was counted a single time. The chain is built from TRBV9 and TRBJ1-2; 7 bases are shared with TRBD1. Germline loops: CDR1 SGDLS, CDR2 YYNGEE. CDR3 size: 17 residues. V lost 0 bases, J lost 4 bases, and 12 bases stayed unmatched. DNA of the CDR3: TGTGCCAGCAGCGTAGCGGCAACGGACAGGAATGGCTATGGCTACACCTTC. Translation gives CASSVAATDRNGYGYTF.

The V call is TRBV2, the J call TRBJ1-5; 9 nucleotides match TRBD1. The CDR3 is made up of 15 amino acids. J lost 3 bases, V lost 5 bases, and 5 bases had no gene match. Looked up from germline, CDR1 is SNHLY and CDR2 is FYNNEI. In DNA form, the CDR3 reads TGTGCCAGCAGTTCCCGGGACAGGGCCAATCAGCCCCAGCATTTT. This gives the protein CASSSRDRANQPQHF.

This chain uses TRBV18 with TRBJ1-5; TRBD1 matches 12 bases. The CDR3 has 14 amino acids. CDR1 is KGHSH and CDR2 is LQKENI in the germline V gene. The J segment lost 7 bases and the V segment lost 3 bases, leaving 1 base of the junction unmatched. The CDR3 DNA is TGTGCCAGCTCACCCGGGACAGGGGGCCAGCCCCAGCATTTT. This gives the protein CASSPGTGGQPQHF.

The CDR3 sequence: CSVEPGGVTNTEAFF. In DNA form, the CDR3 reads TGCAGCGTTGAACCAGGGGGCGTGACGAACACTGAAGCTTTCTTT. This chain joins TRBV29-1 and TRBJ1-1; TRBD1 matches 8 bases. This CDR3 is 15 amino acids long. Per germline, CDR1 SQVTM and CDR2 ANQGSEA. The ends lost 2 bases at V and 1 base at J; junction bases unmatched: 6.

V and J are TRBV12-3 or TRBV12-4 and TRBJ1-5, with TRBD1 as a possible D gene (6 bases). The CDR3 is made up of 12 amino acids. V was shortened by 3 bases and J by 10 bases, with 10 bases between the two germline ends. DNA for the CDR3: TGTGCCAGCAGTTTCGACAGGCCCCCCCAGCATTTT. This translates into CASSFDRPPQHF.

This clone has more than one count but fewer than ten. The chain links TRBV13 to TRBJ1-1, with D maybe TRBD1 (5 bases). The V gene lost 7 bases and the J gene lost 0 bases, with 12 bases spanning the gap. CDR1 and CDR2 (germline): PRHDT, FYEKMQ (reference sequence). This CDR3 has 14 residues. In nucleotides, the CDR3 is TGTGCCAGCATATGGGCAGGGATGAACACTGAAGCTTTCTTT. Translation: CASIWAGMNTEAFF.

The chain couples TRBV25-1 to TRBJ1-1; TRBD1 might be the D (5 bases). CDR3 size: 16 residues. Germline V lookup: CDR1 MGHDK, CDR2 SYGVNS. The ends were cut back, 1 base at V and 4 bases at J, with 16 bases in the middle. The CDR3 here is CASSEFGQGLGTEAFF. CDR3 DNA: TGTGCCAGCAGTGAATTTGGTCAGGGCCTCGGCACTGAAGCTTTCTTT.

The chain joins TRBV2 to TRBJ2-4, with D perhaps TRBD1 (6 bases). The germline V gene has CDR1 SNHLY and CDR2 FYNNEI. V lost 7 bases, J lost 2 bases, and 12 bases lay in between. This CDR3 has 14 residues. CDR3 region: CASTAGAPKNIQYF. The CDR3 DNA follows: TGTGCCAGCACCGCAGGGGCACCCAAAAACATTCAGTACTTC.

DNA for the CDR3: TGTGCCTGTACAGGGAGTTCACCCCTCCACTTT. It is translated as CACTGSSPLHF. J is TRBJ1-6 and V is TRBV30; D is possibly TRBD1 (6 bases). V lost 6 bases, J lost 9 bases, and 9 bases lay in between. This CDR3 spans 11 amino acids. Germline assignment: CDR1 GTSNPN and CDR2 SVGIG (reference sequence).